The rows below give T cell receptor beta chains drawn from one sample of a study of neoadjuvant anti-PD-1 for oral cavity cancer. TCRdb's table, derived via immunoSEQ multiplex PCR, lists solely in-frame clones and lacks some. The data show 55,000 to 75,000 clones, roughly nine tenths seen once. This sample comprised PBMCs, obtained after nivolumab (anti-PD-1) treatment. These receptors were taken from a person between 40 and 79 years old with oral cavity squamous cell carcinoma. Both conserved end residues are part of each CDR3. Fields, in order: CDR3 protein, CDR3 DNA, V gene, J gene, D gene. The D gene is left open where the match is weak.

CDR3: CASSWRGAKTGELFF; DNA: TGTGCCAGCAGTTGGCGGGGGGCGAAGACCGGGGAGCTGTTTTTT; V: TRBV6-5; J: TRBJ2-2; D: TRBD2
CDR3: CASSLAGGYNEQFF; DNA: TGTGCCAGCAGCCTAGCGGGGGGTTACAATGAGCAGTTCTTC; V: TRBV7-8; J: TRBJ2-1; D: TRBD2
CDR3: CSVEAQGLKLYNEQFF; DNA: TGCAGCGTTGAAGCCCAAGGACTGAAGCTTTACAATGAGCAGTTCTTC; V: TRBV29-1; J: TRBJ2-1; D: -
CDR3: CASSYGFLGVTYEQYF; DNA: TGTGCCAGCAGTTACGGCTTTTTGGGAGTCACCTACGAGCAGTACTTC; V: TRBV6-6; J: TRBJ2-7; D: -
CDR3: CASSRSTGVYGYTF; DNA: TGTGCCAGCAGCCGATCGACAGGGGTCTATGGCTACACCTTC; V: TRBV7-9; J: TRBJ1-2; D: TRBD1
CDR3: CASSTSSYEQYF; DNA: TGTGCCAGTTCCACGAGCTCCTACGAGCAGTACTTC; V: TRBV6-1; J: TRBJ2-7; D: -
CDR3: CASTFGAAGELFF; DNA: TGTGCCAGCACCTTTGGGGCGGCCGGGGAGCTGTTTTTT; V: TRBV6-5; J: TRBJ2-2; D: -
CDR3: CASSQDRDNEQFF; DNA: TGTGCCAGCAGCCAGGACAGGGACAATGAGCAGTTCTTC; V: TRBV7-9; J: TRBJ2-1; D: TRBD1
CDR3: CAIGTGNYGYTF; DNA: TGTGCGATCGGGACAGGGAACTATGGCTACACCTTC; V: TRBV30; J: TRBJ1-2; D: TRBD1
CDR3: CASSRARGSSLAKNIQYF; DNA: TGTGCCAGCAGTCGTGCGCGCGGGTCATCCCTAGCCAAAAACATTCAGTACTTC; V: TRBV28; J: TRBJ2-4; D: -
CDR3: CASSLTGVEGYTF; DNA: TGTGCCAGCAGCTTAACTGGGGTAGAAGGCTACACCTTC; V: TRBV7-3; J: TRBJ1-2; D: -
CDR3: CASSATDNPGIQYF; DNA: TGTGCCAGCAGTGCCACCGACAACCCAGGCATTCAGTACTTC; V: TRBV6-4; J: TRBJ2-4; D: -
CDR3: CASSPDGPPTEAFF; DNA: TGTGCCAGCAGTCCTGATGGCCCGCCCACTGAAGCTTTCTTT; V: TRBV28; J: TRBJ1-1; D: -
CDR3: CASSIRTGSGNTIYF; DNA: TGCGCCAGCAGCATCCGGACGGGCTCTGGAAACACCATATATTTT; V: TRBV5-1; J: TRBJ1-3; D: -
CDR3: CASSQFQGGQPQHF; DNA: TGCGCCAGCAGCCAATTCCAGGGCGGGCAGCCCCAGCATTTT; V: TRBV4-1; J: TRBJ1-5; D: -
CDR3: CASSPGQGASGELFF; DNA: TGCGCCAGCAGCCCAGGACAGGGGGCTTCCGGGGAGCTGTTTTTT; V: TRBV5-1; J: TRBJ2-2; D: TRBD1